This record concerns one TCR beta chain sequence. In the original analysis: Estimation of nucleated cell counts relied on the amplification of reference gene primers. The repertoire was sequenced with immunoSEQ multiplex PCR; TCRdb's copy has only in-frame clones and lacks some. V, J and clone size are taken as reported in that table, and D and trimming were inferred from the DNA itself. The data show fewer than 65,000 clones, with approximately 82% seen just once and roughly 3.5% held by the top ten. This CDR3 spans 13 amino acids. Germline trimming cut 4 bases from V and 6 bases from J; bases unmatched to any gene: 6. The V gene's germline CDR1 is SGHRS and CDR2 YFSETQ. This sample stems from a study of blood T cell repertoires in COVID-19. Study details: There were acute and convalescent COVID-19 samples, and they came from the United States, Italy and Spain. Nucleic acid was either cDNA or gDNA, and it came from T cells, B-cell-depleted T cells, or PBMCs.

The sequencing input was peripheral blood. The rearrangement uses TRBV5-1 and TRBJ1-2, with 7 positions matching TRBD1. This receptor was identified in a man in his fifties or sixties with acute or convalescent COVID-19. In DNA, the CDR3 is TGCGCCAGCAGCGATAGGGGGCAGGATGGCTACACCTTC. It yields the protein CASSDRGQDGYTF.